This TCR beta chain comes out of a study of T cells after yellow fever vaccination. Study summary: Low-cell-number fractions underwent preparation using SMART-Seq v4 Ultra Low Input.

Germline loops: CDR1 SGHRS, CDR2 YFSETQ. The CDR3 loop spans 16 amino acids. The germline V and J ends were trimmed by 1 base and 3 bases, with 16 bases remaining between them. Regarding the study as a whole: Researchers report a weaker secondary response that nonetheless peaked faster, day 5 versus 15. It was a small share of clonotypes that appeared in both CD4 and CD8 compartments.

As to this clonotype: Its specificity is unknown.

Template-switching 5'RACE yielded the TCR cDNA; a universal primer site and UMIs were added in the process. TCRdb re-derived calls from the 5' RACE reads in MiXCR, one entry per CDR3 protein. The sample includes 250,000 to 300,000 distinct CDR3 sequences, under 15% of them seen just once. This sample comprised CD4+ T cells sorted from PBMCs, obtained 45 days after the yellow fever booster vaccination. The clonotype was recovered from a man aged 25 to 45 who received the YFV17D yellow fever vaccine. The chain uses TRBV5-1 and TRBJ2-5, with D perhaps TRBD1 (5 bases). The CDR3 sequence: CASSLYGQKGEETQYF. Here the CDR3 DNA reads TGCGCCAGCAGCTTGTATGGCCAAAAAGGGGAAGAGACCCAGTACTTC.